This T cell receptor beta chain was documented in a study of blood T cell repertoires in COVID-19. At the level of the study: COVID-19 samples from acute and convalescent phases originated in the United States, Italy and Spain. T cells, B-cell-depleted T cells, or PBMCs supplied cDNA or gDNA.

In the authors' methods: For nucleated cells, counts were estimated from reference gene primer amplification. Some clones are missing from TCRdb's copy, which holds only in-frame ones; the method was immunoSEQ multiplex PCR. That table gives V, J and clone size, and the DNA gave D and trimming. The sample gives 60,000 to 75,000 clones, around 85% of which show up once; around 18% is in the top ten. The sequence was obtained from a human donor in a cohort sampled during active COVID-19. Sequencing was done on a sample of peripheral blood.

Here the CDR3 DNA reads TGCAGCGTCCCAAAGGGTGGTAGCGGCTACAATGAGCAGTTCTTC. As protein: CSVPKGGSGYNEQFF. The rearrangement joins TRBV29-1 to TRBJ2-1, with D maybe TRBD2 (6 bases). Germline V gives CDR1 SQVTM, CDR2 ANQGSEA. The CDR3 has 15 amino acids. V lost 6 bases, J lost 3 bases, and 18 bases lay in between.